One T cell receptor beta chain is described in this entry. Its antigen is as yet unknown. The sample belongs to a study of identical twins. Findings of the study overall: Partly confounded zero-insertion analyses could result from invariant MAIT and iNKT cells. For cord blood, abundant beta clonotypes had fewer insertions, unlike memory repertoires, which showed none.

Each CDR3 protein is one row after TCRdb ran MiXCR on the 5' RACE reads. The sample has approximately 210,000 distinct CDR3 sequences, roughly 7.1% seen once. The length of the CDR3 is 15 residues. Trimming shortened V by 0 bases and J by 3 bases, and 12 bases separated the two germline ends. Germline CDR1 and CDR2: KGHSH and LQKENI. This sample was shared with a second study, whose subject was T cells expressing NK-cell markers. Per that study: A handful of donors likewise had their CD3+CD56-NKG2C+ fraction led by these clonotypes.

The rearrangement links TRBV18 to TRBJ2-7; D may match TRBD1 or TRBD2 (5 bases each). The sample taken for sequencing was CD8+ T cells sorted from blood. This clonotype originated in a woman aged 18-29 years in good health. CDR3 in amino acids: CASSPPQGRGYEQYF. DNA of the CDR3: TGTGCCAGCTCACCACCTCAGGGTCGGGGCTACGAGCAGTACTTC.